This TCR beta chain was observed in a study of human T cells and chemical hapten exposure. The wider study: The patients were mostly female; they had alopecia areata, totalis or universalis.

This CDR3 comprises 12 residues. From germline, CDR1 is SGHRS and CDR2 YFSETQ. The V end lost 0 bases, the J end lost 5 bases, and 5 bases lay between the germline ends. One entry per CDR3 protein results from TCRdb running MiXCR on the RACE reads. Among roughly 50,000 distinct CDR3 sequences listed, more than 9% were seen once. Regarding time point: pre-sensitization, week 0. Specified treatment: therapeutic diphenylcyclopropenone sensitization with weekly scalp DPC. The study extracted total RNA from unfractionated whole blood. Each patch-test visit's blood sample preceded patch application. Study-level results: The formation of large CDR3 similarity clusters by expanded TCRs significantly exceeded that of controls. Sensitizing with DPC caused no change in TCRs above 1 in 1000 frequency.

This clonotype was seen repeatedly, ten times or more. The antigen remains undetermined. The genes are TRBV5-1 and TRBJ2-5; no clear D. This specimen was whole blood, taken in connection with sensitization to the hapten diphenylcyclopropenone (DPC). This TCR derives from a woman in her 30s with alopecia areata. Some clones in this sample may be carry-over from other donors' samples. The CDR3 DNA follows: TGCGCCAGCAGCTTGGCCAGCGAGACCCAGTACTTC. Protein product: CASSLASETQYF. Supplemented by reference TRBV5-1 and TRBJ2-5, the full variable domain reads KAGVTQTPRYLIKTRGQQVTLSCSPISGHRSVSWYQQTPGQGLQFLFEYFSETQRNKGNFPGRFSGRQFSNSRSEMNVSTLELGDSALYLCASSLASETQYFGPGTRLLVL.